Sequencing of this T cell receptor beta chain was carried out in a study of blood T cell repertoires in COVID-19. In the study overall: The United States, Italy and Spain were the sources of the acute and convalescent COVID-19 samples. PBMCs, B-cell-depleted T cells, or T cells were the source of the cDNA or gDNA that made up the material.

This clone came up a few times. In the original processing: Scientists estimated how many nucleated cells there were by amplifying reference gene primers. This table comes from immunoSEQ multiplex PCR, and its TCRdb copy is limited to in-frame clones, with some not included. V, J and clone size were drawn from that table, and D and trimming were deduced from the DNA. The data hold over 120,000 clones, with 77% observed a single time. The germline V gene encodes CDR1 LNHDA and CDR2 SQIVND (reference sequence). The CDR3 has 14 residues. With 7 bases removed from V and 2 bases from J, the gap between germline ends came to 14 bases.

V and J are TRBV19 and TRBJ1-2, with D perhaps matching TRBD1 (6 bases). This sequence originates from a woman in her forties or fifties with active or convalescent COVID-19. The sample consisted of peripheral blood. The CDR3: CASTGTKGNYGYTF. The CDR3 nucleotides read TGTGCCAGTACCGGGACAAAAGGCAACTATGGCTACACCTTC.